A single sample gave rise to the 2 T cell receptor beta chains below, sequenced in a study of OX40 agonist ivuxolimab in advanced cancers. Produced via immunoSEQ multiplex PCR; TCRdb's table is partial and in-frame only. The data contain over 95,000 clones, around 90% of them seen just once; the ten biggest clones take up 0.79%. This specimen consisted of CD4+ or CD8+ T cells sorted from blood, obtained in a trial of the OX40 agonist ivuxolimab. The source is an adult with an advanced solid tumor such as melanoma, head and neck, liver or kidney cancer.

V is TRBV29-1 and J is TRBJ2-5; D is uncertain. The V gene lost 1 base and the J gene lost 5 bases, with 11 bases spanning the gap. Germline V lookup: CDR1 SQVTM, CDR2 ANQGSEA. The CDR3 covers 13 residues. CDR3 protein: CSVEVSAGETQYF. The CDR3, as DNA: TGCAGCGTTGAAGTCTCAGCCGGGGAGACCCAGTACTTC.

This rearrangement joins TRBV11-3 to TRBJ2-5, with D possibly called TRBD1 or TRBD2 (5 bases each). The CDR3 length is 14 residues. The V gene's germline CDR1 is SGHNT and CDR2 YENEEA. The germline V and J ends were trimmed by 5 bases and 0 bases, with 10 bases remaining between them. CDR3 nucleotides: TGTGCCAGCAGCGCCGGGACCCACCAAGAGACCCAGTACTTC. It specifies CASSAGTHQETQYF.